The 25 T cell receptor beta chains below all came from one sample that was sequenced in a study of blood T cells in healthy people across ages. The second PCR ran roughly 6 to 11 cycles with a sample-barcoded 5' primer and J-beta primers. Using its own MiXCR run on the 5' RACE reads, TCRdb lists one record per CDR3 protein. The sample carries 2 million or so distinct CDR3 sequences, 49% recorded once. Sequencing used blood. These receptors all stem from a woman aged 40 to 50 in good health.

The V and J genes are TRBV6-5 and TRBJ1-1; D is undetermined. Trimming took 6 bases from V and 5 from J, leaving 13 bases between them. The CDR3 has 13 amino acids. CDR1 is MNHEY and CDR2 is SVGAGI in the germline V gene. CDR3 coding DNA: TGTGCCAGCAGAAACCAGTTGGGGACTGAAGCTTTCTTT. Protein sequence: CASRNQLGTEAFF.

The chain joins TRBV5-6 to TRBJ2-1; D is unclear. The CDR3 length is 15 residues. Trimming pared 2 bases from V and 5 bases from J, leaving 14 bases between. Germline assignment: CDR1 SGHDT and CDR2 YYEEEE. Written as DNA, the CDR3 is TGTGCCAGCAGCTTCCGGACGTGGTCAGACAATGAGCAGTTCTTC. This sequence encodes CASSFRTWSDNEQFF.

In DNA form, the CDR3 reads TGTGCCGGGACCATTTGGGATGAGCAGTTCTTC. Protein: CAGTIWDEQFF. The gene calls are TRBV9 and TRBJ2-1; D may match TRBD1 or TRBD2 (5 bases each). The CDR3 length is 11 residues. Germline V gene data show CDR1 as SGDLS and CDR2 as YYNGEE. Trimming pared 10 bases from V and 8 bases from J, leaving 13 bases between. The full variable domain, its missing parts supplied by reference TRBV9 and TRBJ2-1, is DSGVTQTPKHLITATGQRVTLRCSPRSGDLSVYWYQQSLDQGLQFLIQYYNGEERAKGNILERFSAQQFPDLHSELNLSSLELGDSALYFCAGTIWDEQFFGPGTRLTVL.

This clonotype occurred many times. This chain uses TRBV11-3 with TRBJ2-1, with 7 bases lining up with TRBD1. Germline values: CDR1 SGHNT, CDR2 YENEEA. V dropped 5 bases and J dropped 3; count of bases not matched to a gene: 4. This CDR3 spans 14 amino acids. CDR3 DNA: TGTGCCAGCAGCCCTCGACAGGGCTACAATGAGCAGTTCTTC. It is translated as CASSPRQGYNEQFF.

As DNA, the CDR3 is TGTGCCAGTAGTCCCGGACAGGGGTATACTGAAAAACTGTTTTTT. Encoded protein: CASSPGQGYTEKLFF. This chain links TRBV6-5 with TRBJ1-4; TRBD1 agrees at 9 bases. Losses at the gene ends were 9 bases for V and 7 bases for J; bases not matched to a gene: 12. Germline CDR1 is MNHEY and CDR2 is SVGAGI. The CDR3 covers 15 residues.

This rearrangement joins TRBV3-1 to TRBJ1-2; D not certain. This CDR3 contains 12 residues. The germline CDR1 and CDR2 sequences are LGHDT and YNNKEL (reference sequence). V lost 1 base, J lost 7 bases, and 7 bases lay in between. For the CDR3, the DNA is TGTGCCAGCAGCCAAGTGGAGTTTGGCTACACCTTC. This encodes CASSQVEFGYTF.

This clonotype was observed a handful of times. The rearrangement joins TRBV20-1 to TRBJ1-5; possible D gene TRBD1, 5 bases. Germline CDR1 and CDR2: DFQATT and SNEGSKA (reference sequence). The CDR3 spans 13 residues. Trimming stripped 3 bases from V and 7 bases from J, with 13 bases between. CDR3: CSASFREGQPQHF. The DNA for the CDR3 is TGCAGTGCTAGTTTCAGGGAGGGGCAGCCCCAGCATTTT.

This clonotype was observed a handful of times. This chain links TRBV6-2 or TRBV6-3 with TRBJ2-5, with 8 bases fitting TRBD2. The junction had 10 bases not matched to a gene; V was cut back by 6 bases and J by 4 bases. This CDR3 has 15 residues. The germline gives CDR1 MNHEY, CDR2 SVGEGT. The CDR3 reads CASSYRAGARETQYF. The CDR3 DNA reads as TGTGCCAGCAGCTATAGAGCGGGGGCGCGAGAGACCCAGTACTTC.

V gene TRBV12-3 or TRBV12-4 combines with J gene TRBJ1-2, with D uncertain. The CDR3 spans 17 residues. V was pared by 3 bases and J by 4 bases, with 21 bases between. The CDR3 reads CASSFRHAAAGSYGYTF. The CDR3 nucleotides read TGTGCCAGCAGTTTTCGGCATGCGGCAGCTGGCTCCTATGGCTACACCTTC.

The CDR3 nucleotides read TGTGCCAGCAGCCAAGCGATGGAGACCTATGGCTACACCTTC. It is translated as CASSQAMETYGYTF. The chain recombines TRBV14 with TRBJ1-2; D not certain. The CDR3 loop spans 14 amino acids. Trimming removed 1 base from V and 4 bases from J, with 10 bases in between. Germline-derived CDR1 and CDR2 are SGHDN and FVKESK.

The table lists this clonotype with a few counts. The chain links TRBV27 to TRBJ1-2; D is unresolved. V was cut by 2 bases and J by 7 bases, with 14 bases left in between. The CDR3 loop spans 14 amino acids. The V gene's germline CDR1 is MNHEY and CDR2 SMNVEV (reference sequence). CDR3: CASSLALNGGGYTF. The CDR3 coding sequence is TGTGCCAGCAGTTTAGCTTTAAATGGAGGTGGCTACACCTTC.

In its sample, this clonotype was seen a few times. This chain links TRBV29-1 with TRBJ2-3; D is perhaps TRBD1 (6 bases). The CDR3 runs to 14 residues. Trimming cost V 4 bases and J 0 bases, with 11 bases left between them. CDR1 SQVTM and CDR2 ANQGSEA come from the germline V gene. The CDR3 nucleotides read TGCAGCGTTGCCCGGGACACGAGCACAGATACGCAGTATTTT. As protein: CSVARDTSTDTQYF.

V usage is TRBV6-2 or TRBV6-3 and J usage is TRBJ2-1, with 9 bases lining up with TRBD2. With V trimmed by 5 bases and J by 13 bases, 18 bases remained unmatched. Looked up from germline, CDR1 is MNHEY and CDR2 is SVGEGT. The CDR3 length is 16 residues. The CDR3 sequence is CASSRPVAGADETQFF. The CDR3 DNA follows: TGTGCCAGCAGTCGCCCCGTAGCGGGGGCAGACGAGACCCAGTTCTTC.

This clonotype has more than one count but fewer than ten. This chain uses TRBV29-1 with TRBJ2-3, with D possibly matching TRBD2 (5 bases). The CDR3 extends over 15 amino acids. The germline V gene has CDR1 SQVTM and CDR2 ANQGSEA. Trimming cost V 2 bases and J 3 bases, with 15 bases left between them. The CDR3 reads CSVEPRGSGTDTQYF. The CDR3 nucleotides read TGCAGCGTTGAACCCCGGGGTTCTGGGACAGATACGCAGTATTTT.

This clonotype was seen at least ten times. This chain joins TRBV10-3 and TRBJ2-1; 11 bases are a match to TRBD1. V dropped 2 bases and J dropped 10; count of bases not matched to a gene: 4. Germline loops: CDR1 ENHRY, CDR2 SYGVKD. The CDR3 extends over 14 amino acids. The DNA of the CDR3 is TGTGCCATCAGTGAGGGACAGGGGGCGCGGGAGCAGTTCTTC. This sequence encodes CAISEGQGAREQFF.

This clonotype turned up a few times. CDR3 nucleotide sequence: TGTGCCAGCAGTGAACGGGGTATCACCTACGAGCAGTACTTC. Residues: CASSERGITYEQYF. The chain is built from TRBV25-1 and TRBJ2-7, with D perhaps matching TRBD2 (5 bases). Germline CDR1 and CDR2: MGHDK and SYGVNS. V was cut by 2 bases and J by 2 bases, with 10 bases left in between. The CDR3 covers 14 residues.

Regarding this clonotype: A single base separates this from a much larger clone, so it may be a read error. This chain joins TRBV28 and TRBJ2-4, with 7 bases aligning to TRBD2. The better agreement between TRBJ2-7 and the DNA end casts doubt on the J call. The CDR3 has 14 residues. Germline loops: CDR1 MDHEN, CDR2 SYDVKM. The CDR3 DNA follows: TGTGCCAGCCGACTAGGGAGGGGAGACTACGAGCAGTACTTC. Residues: CASRLGRGDYEQYF.

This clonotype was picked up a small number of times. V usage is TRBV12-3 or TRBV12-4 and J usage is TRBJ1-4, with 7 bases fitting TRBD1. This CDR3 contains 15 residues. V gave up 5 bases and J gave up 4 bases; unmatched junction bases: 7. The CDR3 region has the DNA TGTGCCAGCAGTCTAGGACAGGCCTTTAATGAAAAACTGTTTTTT. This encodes CASSLGQAFNEKLFF.

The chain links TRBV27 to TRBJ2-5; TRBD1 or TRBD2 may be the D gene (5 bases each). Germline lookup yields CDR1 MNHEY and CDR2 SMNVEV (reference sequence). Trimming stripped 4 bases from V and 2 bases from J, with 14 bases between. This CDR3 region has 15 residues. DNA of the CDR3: TGTGCCAGCAGTTCCGCCGGGACGGGACAAGAGACCCAGTACTTC. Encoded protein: CASSSAGTGQETQYF.

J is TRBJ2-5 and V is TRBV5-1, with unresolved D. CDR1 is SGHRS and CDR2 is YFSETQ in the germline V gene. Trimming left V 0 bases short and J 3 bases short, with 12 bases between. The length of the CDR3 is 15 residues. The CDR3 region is CASSLASRREETQYF. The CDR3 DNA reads TGCGCCAGCAGCTTGGCCAGTCGGCGCGAAGAGACCCAGTACTTC.

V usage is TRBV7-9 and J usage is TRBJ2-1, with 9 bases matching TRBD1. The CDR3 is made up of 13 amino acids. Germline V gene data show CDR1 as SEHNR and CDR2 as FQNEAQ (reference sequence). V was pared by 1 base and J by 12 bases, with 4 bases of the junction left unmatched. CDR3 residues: CASSLGDRVWQFF. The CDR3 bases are TGTGCCAGCAGCTTAGGGGACAGGGTTTGGCAGTTCTTC.

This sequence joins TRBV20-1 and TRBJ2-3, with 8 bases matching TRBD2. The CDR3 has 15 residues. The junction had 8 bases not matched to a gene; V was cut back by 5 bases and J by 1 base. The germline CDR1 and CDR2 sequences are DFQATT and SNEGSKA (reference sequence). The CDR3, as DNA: TGCAGTGCTTCGGCCTTAGCGGGGCGCACAGATACGCAGTATTTT. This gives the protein CSASALAGRTDTQYF.

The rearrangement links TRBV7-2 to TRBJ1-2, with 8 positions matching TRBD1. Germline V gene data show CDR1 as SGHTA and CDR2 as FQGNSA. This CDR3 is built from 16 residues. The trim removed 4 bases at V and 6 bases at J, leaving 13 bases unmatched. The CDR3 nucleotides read TGTGCCAGCAGCTCCCCCCTCCCAGGGGGCGTGAATGGCTACACCTTC. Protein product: CASSSPLPGGVNGYTF. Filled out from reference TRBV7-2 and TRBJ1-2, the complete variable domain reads GAGVSQSPSNKVTEKGKDVELRCDPISGHTALYWYRQSLGQGLEFLIYFQGNSAPDKSGLPSDRFSAERTGGSVSTLTIQRTQQEDSAVYLCASSSPLPGGVNGYTFGSGTRLTVV.

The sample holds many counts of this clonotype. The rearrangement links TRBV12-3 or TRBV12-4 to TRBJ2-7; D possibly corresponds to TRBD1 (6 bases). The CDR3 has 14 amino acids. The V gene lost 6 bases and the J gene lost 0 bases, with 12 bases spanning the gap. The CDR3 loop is CASSLGDNSYEQYF. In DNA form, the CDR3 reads TGTGCCAGCAGCTTGGGGGACAACTCCTACGAGCAGTACTTC.

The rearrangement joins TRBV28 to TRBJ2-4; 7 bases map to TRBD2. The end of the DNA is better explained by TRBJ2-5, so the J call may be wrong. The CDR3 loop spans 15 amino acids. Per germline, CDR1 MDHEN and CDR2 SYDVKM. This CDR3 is CASSLSGEREKTQYF. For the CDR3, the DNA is TGTGCCAGCAGTTTGAGCGGGGAGAGGGAAAAGACCCAGTACTTC.